Presented here are 32 T cell receptor beta chains from one specimen sequenced in a study of shared clonotypes between healthy human individuals. Method: immunoSEQ multiplex PCR; TCRdb's copy keeps in-frame clones and lacks some. Of about 2 million clones detected, approximately 94% appear once; the ten largest clones hold around 1%. CD45RO-negative CD8 cells positively selected for CCR7 made up the naive population, which excluded terminally differentiated effector memory CD45RA+ cells. Sequencing was carried out using naive CD8+ T cells sorted from blood. These receptors originate from a man between 18 and 35 years old in good health.

This clone was detected only once. This chain connects TRBV5-6 to TRBJ2-2; either TRBD1 or TRBD2 may fit D (6 bases each). The germline CDR1 and CDR2 sequences are SGHDT and YYEEEE. Trimming stripped 4 bases from V and 4 bases from J, with 14 bases between. This CDR3 spans 15 amino acids. The CDR3 DNA follows: TGTGCCAGCAGCCTAGGGGGAGGCTCCACCGGGGAGCTGTTTTTT. Amino acids: CASSLGGGSTGELFF.

This chain joins TRBV2 and TRBJ2-5; D is perhaps TRBD2 (6 bases). Per the germline V gene, CDR1 is SNHLY and CDR2 is FYNNEI. CDR3 size: 15 residues. V dropped 3 bases and J dropped 5 bases, with 16 bases sitting between them. The CDR3 bases are TGTGCCAGCAGTGATACCGGGAGCCTATATGAGACCCAGTACTTC. It yields the protein CASSDTGSLYETQYF. The variable domain in full, completed from reference TRBV2 and TRBJ2-5, reads EPEVTQTPSHQVTQMGQEVILRCVPISNHLYFYWYRQILGQKVEFLVSFYNNEISEKSEIFDDQFSVERPDGSNFTLKIRSTKLEDSAMYFCASSDTGSLYETQYFGPGTRLLVL.

The V gene is TRBV9, the J gene TRBJ2-1, with 9 bases that match TRBD1. After removal of 3 bases from V and 3 bases from J, the junction contained 1 base not matched to a gene. Germline values: CDR1 SGDLS, CDR2 YYNGEE. The CDR3 is made up of 14 amino acids. The CDR3 DNA follows: TGTGCCAGCAGCGGGACAGGGGTCTACAATGAGCAGTTCTTC. Protein product: CASSGTGVYNEQFF. Looking up the rest from reference TRBV9 and TRBJ2-1 gives the full variable domain: DSGVTQTPKHLITATGQRVTLRCSPRSGDLSVYWYQQSLDQGLQFLIQYYNGEERAKGNILERFSAQQFPDLHSELNLSSLELGDSALYFCASSGTGVYNEQFFGPGTRLTVL.

This clone has only one observation. Other DNA sequences in this specimen translate into the identical CDR3. CDR3 coding DNA: TGTGCCAGCAGCCTCGTTGACTACGAGCAGTACTTC. The encoded protein is CASSLVDYEQYF. The V and J genes are TRBV13 and TRBJ2-7, with D hard to call. The CDR3 consists of 12 residues. V was trimmed by 5 bases and J by 3 bases, leaving 8 bases between them. From germline, CDR1 is PRHDT and CDR2 FYEKMQ (reference sequence).

This clone was seen a handful of times. The genes are TRBV6-5 and TRBJ1-2; maybe TRBD1 (5 bases). The germline gives CDR1 MNHEY, CDR2 SVGAGI. This CDR3 is 15 amino acids long. Trimming pared 4 bases from V and 0 bases from J, leaving 12 bases between. The CDR3 region is CASSSGDGSNYGYTF. The DNA of the CDR3 is TGTGCCAGCAGTTCGGGGGACGGATCTAACTATGGCTACACCTTC.

The chain recombines TRBV6-6 with TRBJ1-6; 10 bases map to TRBD1. This CDR3 contains 15 residues. V was clipped by 5 bases and J by 9 bases; unmatched bases: 7. Germline assignment: CDR1 MNHNY and CDR2 SVGAGI (reference sequence). Here the CDR3 reads CASSDRGPELSPLHF. The CDR3 DNA follows: TGTGCCAGCAGTGACAGGGGGCCTGAGCTTTCACCCCTCCACTTT.

The chain couples TRBV27 to TRBJ2-3; 14 nucleotides agree with TRBD2. The V gene end was trimmed by 3 bases and the J gene end by 0 bases; junction bases not matched to a gene: 11. This CDR3 has 20 amino acids. The V gene's germline CDR1 is MNHEY and CDR2 SMNVEV (reference sequence). CDR3 bases: TGTGCCAGCAGTTTGGGGACGGGACTAGCGGGAGAAGAGAGCACAGATACGCAGTATTTT. It yields the protein CASSLGTGLAGEESTDTQYF.

This clone occurred once. CDR3 sequence: CASSLLGIATEAFF. The CDR3 region has the DNA TGTGCCAGCAGCCTCCTGGGTATTGCCACTGAAGCTTTCTTT. The chain is built from TRBV7-2 and TRBJ1-1, with D unclear. Trimming removed 5 bases at V and 4 bases at J, with 14 bases between. The CDR3 contains 14 residues. CDR1 is SGHTA, CDR2 FQGNSA, per germline.

The V call is TRBV7-9, the J call TRBJ2-7; D unclear. Germline V gives CDR1 SEHNR, CDR2 FQNEAQ (reference sequence). The length of the CDR3 is 11 residues. V lost 3 bases, J lost 6 bases, and 6 bases lay in between. CDR3 residues: CASSFTREQYF. The CDR3 nucleotides read TGTGCCAGCAGCTTCACTCGCGAGCAGTACTTC.

With respect to this clone: Other DNA variants within this sample encode the same CDR3. The V call is TRBV6-1, the J call TRBJ1-6; no firm D call. The CDR3 is 16 amino acids. V was clipped by 2 bases and J by 0 bases, with 8 bases between them. CDR1 MNHNS and CDR2 SASEGT come from the germline V gene. In DNA form, the CDR3 reads TGTGCCAGCAGTGAATTGAGGAGCTCCTATAATTCACCCCTCCACTTT. The encoded protein is CASSELRSSYNSPLHF.

The chain links TRBV4-1 to TRBJ2-7; 8 positions agree with TRBD1. The CDR3 has 17 residues. Germline assignment: CDR1 MGHRA and CDR2 YSYEKL. The V segment lost 2 bases and the J segment 0 bases; nucleotides outside the gene matches: 9. CDR3 loop: CASSQSRLTGGSYEQYF. CDR3 nucleotide sequence: TGCGCCAGCAGCCAATCCAGGCTTACAGGGGGCTCCTACGAGCAGTACTTC.

The genes are TRBV2 and TRBJ2-2; 7 bases map to TRBD2. Germline-derived CDR1 and CDR2 are SNHLY and FYNNEI. Trimming removed 4 bases from V and 4 bases from J; junction bases left unmatched: 9. The CDR3 is 16 residues long. The CDR3 region has the DNA TGTGCCAGCAGTGGTCTTACGGGGGAGGGCACCGGGGAGCTGTTTTTT. Translation gives CASSGLTGEGTGELFF.

V gene TRBV6-1 combines with J gene TRBJ2-4, with TRBD2 matching 7 bases. The CDR3 runs to 15 residues. Looked up from germline, CDR1 is MNHNS and CDR2 is SASEGT. After removal of 2 bases from V and 4 bases from J, the junction contained 5 bases not matched to a gene. This CDR3 reads CASSELGGVKNIQYF. Written as DNA, the CDR3 is TGTGCCAGCAGTGAATTGGGAGGGGTGAAAAACATTCAGTACTTC.

The gene calls are TRBV6-5 and TRBJ2-7; tentative D call: TRBD1 (6 bases). V gave up 4 bases and J gave up 3 bases, with 13 bases separating them. CDR3 length equals 14 residues. The germline gives CDR1 MNHEY, CDR2 SVGAGI. The CDR3 region has the DNA TGTGCCAGCAGTTTTTACAGGGACGGCTACGAGCAGTACTTC. This gives the protein CASSFYRDGYEQYF.

The V gene is TRBV2, the J gene TRBJ1-1; no firm D call. This CDR3 comprises 11 residues. Germline V gene lookup returns CDR1 SNHLY and CDR2 FYNNEI. Trimming removed 7 bases from V and 10 bases from J, with 13 bases in between. As DNA, the CDR3 is TGTGCCAGCACCTTGGGAACGGGAGCTTTCTTT. Its protein product is CASTLGTGAFF.

The V and J genes are TRBV9 and TRBJ2-5; TRBD2 matches at 11 bases. Per the germline V gene, CDR1 is SGDLS and CDR2 is YYNGEE. This CDR3 has 14 amino acids. V lost 4 bases to trimming and J lost 5 bases; unmatched junction nucleotides: 4. This CDR3 is CASSTSGSVETQYF. CDR3 DNA: TGTGCCAGCAGCACTAGCGGGAGTGTGGAGACCCAGTACTTC.

The chain combines TRBV27 with TRBJ2-7; 9 positions match TRBD1. Germline CDR1 is MNHEY and CDR2 is SMNVEV (reference sequence). The CDR3 loop spans 17 amino acids. V lost 0 bases, J lost 3 bases, and 9 bases stayed unmatched. The CDR3 protein is CASSLSGQGPFFYEQYF. As DNA, the CDR3 is TGTGCCAGCAGTTTATCGGGACAGGGCCCTTTTTTCTACGAGCAGTACTTC.

The chain has TRBV4-1 and TRBJ2-5, with D possibly being TRBD1 (5 bases). Germline assignment: CDR1 MGHRA and CDR2 YSYEKL. V was trimmed by 0 bases and J by 3 bases, leaving 14 bases between them. The CDR3 is made up of 16 amino acids. In DNA form, the CDR3 reads TGCGCCAGCAGCCAAGATATAGGGGCCGCGGAAGAGACCCAGTACTTC. It specifies CASSQDIGAAEETQYF.

The V and J genes are TRBV7-9 and TRBJ2-5; D gene unclear. Trimming shortened V by 8 bases and J by 5 bases, and 9 bases separated the two germline ends. This CDR3 contains 11 residues. Germline V lookup: CDR1 SEHNR, CDR2 FQNEAQ (reference sequence). Written as DNA, the CDR3 is TGTGCCAGCCGGACGCCCGAGACCCAGTACTTC. This sequence encodes CASRTPETQYF.

This clone was seen only once. This chain uses TRBV19 with TRBJ2-1; maybe TRBD2 (5 bases). CDR1 and CDR2 from the germline V gene are LNHDA and SQIVND (reference sequence). The CDR3 is made up of 14 amino acids. V was cut by 6 bases and J by 4 bases, with 13 bases left in between. The CDR3 loop is CASSYSSAYNEQFF. In DNA form, the CDR3 reads TGTGCCAGTAGCTACAGTAGCGCTTACAATGAGCAGTTCTTC.

The J gene is TRBJ1-5, the V gene TRBV6-5; TRBD1 matches at 7 bases. This CDR3 comprises 15 residues. The germline V gene encodes CDR1 MNHEY and CDR2 SVGAGI. Trimming removed 6 bases from V and 0 bases from J; junction bases left unmatched: 5. In DNA, the CDR3 is TGTGCCAGCAGGAGCAGACAGGGTAGCAATCAGCCCCAGCATTTT. It specifies CASRSRQGSNQPQHF.

The rearrangement uses TRBV5-4 and TRBJ2-7, with a possible D match to TRBD2 (5 bases). The germline V gene has CDR1 SGHNT and CDR2 YYREEE (reference sequence). The CDR3 totals 14 residues. Trimming removed 2 bases at V and 2 bases at J, with 11 bases between. The CDR3 DNA sequence: TGTGCCAGCAGCTTCGGTTCCGGGACCTACGAGCAGTACTTC. Its translation: CASSFGSGTYEQYF.

The chain has TRBV10-2 and TRBJ2-5; D perhaps matches TRBD2 (5 bases). The CDR3 is 15 amino acids. The germline V gene encodes CDR1 WSHSY and CDR2 SAAADI. V dropped 5 bases and J dropped 5 bases, with 18 bases sitting between them. The CDR3 here is CASSSSGIRAETQYF. The CDR3, as DNA: TGCGCCAGCAGTTCTTCCGGGATTAGGGCGGAGACCCAGTACTTC.

The CDR3 region has the DNA TGTGCCAGCTCAACCGAACAGGAGGCGAACACTGAAGCTTTCTTT. Its protein product is CASSTEQEANTEAFF. The chain couples TRBV18 to TRBJ1-1; D might be TRBD1 (5 bases). The CDR3 is made up of 15 amino acids. The V and J ends lost 5 bases and 1 base respectively, with 14 bases between them. CDR1 and CDR2 (germline): KGHSH, LQKENI.

This chain connects TRBV4-3 to TRBJ2-7; TRBD2 matches at 11 bases. V was clipped by 3 bases and J by 6 bases; unmatched bases: 7. Looked up from germline, CDR1 is LGHNA and CDR2 is YSLEER. This CDR3 is built from 15 residues. The CDR3: CASSHLLAGDSEQYF. DNA for the CDR3: TGCGCCAGCAGCCACCTACTAGCGGGAGATAGCGAGCAGTACTTC.

This chain links TRBV2 with TRBJ2-7; 12 bases are shared with TRBD2. CDR3 size: 15 residues. Looked up from germline, CDR1 is SNHLY and CDR2 is FYNNEI. The J segment lost 5 bases and the V segment lost 3 bases, leaving 5 bases of the junction unmatched. DNA of the CDR3: TGTGCCAGCAGTGAGGCTAGCGGGGGGGTAGACGAGCAGTACTTC. Amino acid sequence: CASSEASGGVDEQYF.

The V gene is TRBV19, the J gene TRBJ1-6, with TRBD1 matching 9 bases. The V segment lost 3 bases and the J segment 7 bases; nucleotides outside the gene matches: 4. This CDR3 region has 15 residues. Germline loops: CDR1 LNHDA, CDR2 SQIVND (reference sequence). The CDR3 sequence: CASSIATGGNSPLHF. The CDR3 DNA reads TGTGCCAGTAGTATTGCAACAGGGGGCAATTCACCCCTCCACTTT.

V and J are TRBV4-1 and TRBJ1-2, with 7 positions matching TRBD1. This CDR3 has 15 residues. J was trimmed by 4 bases and V by 0 bases; bases with no gene match: 5. Germline CDR1 is MGHRA and CDR2 is YSYEKL. DNA for the CDR3: TGCGCCAGCAGCCAAGATAGGGGGACAGCCTATGGCTACACCTTC. Residues: CASSQDRGTAYGYTF.

About this clone itself: The sample carries other DNA sequences with the same CDR3. CDR3 nucleotides: TGTGCCAGCAGTTTTCTAGGAGATACGCAGTATTTT. It codes for CASSFLGDTQYF. The rearrangement uses TRBV27 and TRBJ2-3; the D is unclear. CDR1 and CDR2 from the germline V gene are MNHEY and SMNVEV (reference sequence). The CDR3 totals 12 residues. The V end lost 3 bases, the J end lost 5 bases, and 6 bases lay between the germline ends.

The chain joins TRBV18 to TRBJ2-7; D assignment may be TRBD1 or TRBD2 (5 bases each). From germline, CDR1 is KGHSH and CDR2 LQKENI. This CDR3 is 21 amino acids long. V was clipped by 1 base and J by 2 bases, with 30 bases between them. The CDR3 nucleotides are TGTGCCAGCTCACCACGCGGTCAAGCAAAGGACACCGAAAGGGACCCCTACGAGCAGTACTTC. Encoded protein: CASSPRGQAKDTERDPYEQYF.

In the case of this clone: This CDR3 is also generated by other DNA sequences in the sample. The rearrangement uses TRBV2 and TRBJ1-1, with D unresolved. Germline CDR1 is SNHLY and CDR2 is FYNNEI. V was trimmed by 1 base and J by 3 bases, leaving 6 bases between them. CDR3 length: 13 amino acids. This CDR3 is CASSEEGYTEAFF. DNA for the CDR3: TGTGCCAGCAGTGAAGAAGGTTACACTGAAGCTTTCTTT.

This clone turned up a few times. Other DNA sequences in this sample translate to the same CDR3. This chain joins TRBV19 and TRBJ1-1; D not resolved. Germline CDR1 reads LNHDA; CDR2 reads SQIVND (reference sequence). The CDR3 is made up of 12 amino acids. V lost 3 bases and J 4 bases, leaving 6 bases between the germline ends. The CDR3 DNA reads TGTGCCAGTAGTATGGGAGGCACTGAAGCTTTCTTT. This translates into CASSMGGTEAFF.